These 23 T cell receptor beta chains share one sample of origin, sequenced in a study of Graves' ophthalmopathy and Graves' hyperthyroidism. Scientists amplified the TCR beta CDR3 regions from RNA transcripts. First-round RT-PCR with HTBI primers preceded a second-round multiplex PCR. TCRdb independently ran MiXCR on the multiplex PCR reads; one entry per CDR3 protein. The sample records 350,000 to 400,000 distinct CDR3 sequences, around 20% being singletons. The material sequenced was peripheral blood. These receptors were taken from a woman aged 18-35 years with Graves' ophthalmopathy.

This clonotype came up many times. This chain uses TRBV6-1 with TRBJ1-2; D remains unclear. CDR1 MNHNS and CDR2 SASEGT come from the germline V gene. With 7 bases removed from V and 0 bases from J, the gap between germline ends came to 15 bases. This CDR3 spans 15 amino acids. The CDR3 region has the DNA TGTGCCAGCACCCTGGGCTACGGCTCTAACTATGGCTACACCTTC. The encoded protein is CASTLGYGSNYGYTF.

This clonotype was recorded many times. V and J are TRBV6-1 and TRBJ1-2; D is unresolved. CDR1 and CDR2 (germline): MNHNS, SASEGT. V shed 1 base and J shed 4 bases, with 13 bases lying between them. This CDR3 is built from 15 residues. CDR3 sequence: CASSEGGKVAYGYTF. The CDR3 DNA follows: TGTGCCAGCAGTGAAGGGGGTAAAGTGGCCTATGGCTACACCTTC.

This clonotype was counted at least ten times. J is TRBJ2-5 and V is TRBV2; 10 bases agree with TRBD2. The junction had 12 bases not matched to a gene; V was cut back by 10 bases and J by 4 bases. The CDR3 runs to 15 residues. Germline V gives CDR1 SNHLY, CDR2 FYNNEI. The CDR3 DNA follows: TGTGCCAACCTTCGGAGCGGGGGGGCCCGAGAGACCCAGTACTTC. It encodes CANLRSGGARETQYF.

This clonotype was recorded a few times. This chain joins TRBV3-1 and TRBJ1-3; D is unclear. CDR1 and CDR2 from the germline V gene are LGHDT and YNNKEL (reference sequence). The V end was cut by 3 bases, the J end by 4 bases, with 13 bases between. This CDR3 has 15 amino acids. The CDR3 loop reads CASSHRKGMGNTIYF. In DNA, the CDR3 is TGTGCCAGCAGCCATAGGAAGGGAATGGGAAACACCATATATTTT. Filled out from reference TRBV3-1 and TRBJ1-3, the complete variable domain reads DTAVSQTPKYLVTQMGNDKSIKCEQNLGHDTMYWYKQDSKKFLKIMFSYNNKELIINETVPNRFSPKSPDKAHLNLHINSLELGDSAVYFCASSHRKGMGNTIYFGEGSWLTVV.

This clonotype showed up many times. The chain uses TRBV6-2 or TRBV6-3 and TRBJ2-7; D perhaps matches TRBD2 (6 bases). The V gene's germline CDR1 is MNHEY and CDR2 SVGEGT. The V end was cut by 5 bases, the J end by 4 bases, with 15 bases between. CDR3 length equals 14 residues. CDR3 coding DNA: TGTGCCAGCAGTCCTTCGCGGGGTAGGTACGAGCAGTACTTC. This sequence encodes CASSPSRGRYEQYF.

The V call is TRBV19, the J call TRBJ1-5; D ambiguous. CDR1 LNHDA and CDR2 SQIVND come from the germline V gene (reference sequence). Trimming removed 7 bases from V and 5 bases from J, with 15 bases in between. The CDR3 consists of 14 residues. This CDR3 is CASTANRVDQPQHF. The CDR3 coding sequence is TGTGCCAGTACCGCGAACCGAGTAGATCAGCCCCAGCATTTT.

This clonotype was counted many times. The V gene is TRBV7-9, the J gene TRBJ1-1; 8 bases line up with TRBD1. CDR1 is SEHNR and CDR2 is FQNEAQ in the germline V gene (reference sequence). Trimming at V came to 5 bases and at J to 5 bases, leaving 10 bases not matched to a gene. The CDR3 has 15 amino acids. The CDR3 here is CASSHRQGIGTEAFF. For the CDR3, the DNA is TGTGCCAGCAGCCACCGACAGGGGATCGGTACTGAAGCTTTCTTT.

This chain joins TRBV11-2 and TRBJ2-5; D unclear. The CDR3 is 12 amino acids. The V and J ends lost 6 bases and 5 bases respectively, with 10 bases between them. CDR1 is SGHAT, CDR2 FQNNGV, per germline. CDR3 region: CASRPPGETQYF. CDR3 nucleotides: TGTGCCAGCAGGCCCCCCGGGGAGACCCAGTACTTC.

The table lists this clonotype with many counts. The V and J genes are TRBV11-2 and TRBJ2-7, with unresolved D. Deletions cut 2 bases from V and 7 bases from J, with 9 bases between. CDR3 length: 12 residues. Germline CDR1 and CDR2: SGHAT and FQNNGV. CDR3 coding DNA: TGTGCCAGCAGCTTATCCAGGCAGGAGCAGTACTTC. It specifies CASSLSRQEQYF. The entire variable domain, with the rest obtained from reference TRBV11-2 and TRBJ2-7, is as follows: EAGVAQSPRYKIIEKRQSVAFWCNPISGHATLYWYQQILGQGPKLLIQFQNNGVVDDSQLPKDRFSAERLKGVDSTLKIQPAKLEDSAVYLCASSLSRQEQYFGPGTRLTVT.

In its sample, this clonotype was seen many times. The rearrangement uses TRBV6-1 and TRBJ1-2; 9 bases map to TRBD1. The J segment lost 4 bases and the V segment lost 6 bases, leaving 9 bases of the junction unmatched. The CDR3 sequence is 15 residues long. Per germline, CDR1 MNHNS and CDR2 SASEGT. CDR3 protein: CASRRTGETIYGYTF. In DNA, the CDR3 is TGTGCCAGCAGGAGGACAGGGGAGACAATCTATGGCTACACCTTC.

This clonotype occurred many times. The V gene is TRBV28, the J gene TRBJ1-3; the D is unclear. The CDR3 has 15 residues. Trimming removed 4 bases at V and 0 bases at J, with 10 bases between. The germline V gene has CDR1 MDHEN and CDR2 SYDVKM. CDR3 sequence (DNA): TGTGCCAGCAGTTCTCAAACTGTCTCTGGAAACACCATATATTTT. This translates into CASSSQTVSGNTIYF.

The sample holds many counts of this clonotype. This rearrangement joins TRBV4-3 to TRBJ2-7; 11 nucleotides agree with TRBD2. CDR1 LGHNA and CDR2 YSLEER come from the germline V gene. Trimming at V came to 0 bases and at J to 4 bases, leaving 5 bases not matched to a gene. The CDR3 contains 16 residues. The chain's CDR3 is CASSQDRPSGRYEQYF. DNA of the CDR3: TGCGCCAGCAGCCAAGATCGGCCTAGCGGGAGGTACGAGCAGTACTTC.

This clonotype was counted between two and nine times. The chain carries TRBV6-1 and TRBJ1-5; D is uncertain. The V gene lost 3 bases and the J gene lost 6 bases, with 9 bases spanning the gap. Germline values: CDR1 MNHNS, CDR2 SASEGT. The CDR3 has 13 amino acids. The CDR3, as DNA: TGTGCCAGCAGTGAGTGGACCAGTCAGCCCCAGCATTTT. Protein product: CASSEWTSQPQHF.

This clonotype was seen repeatedly, ten times or more. This chain joins TRBV2 and TRBJ2-7; 11 nucleotides agree with TRBD1. The CDR3 consists of 14 residues. The germline CDR1 and CDR2 sequences are SNHLY and FYNNEI. V was clipped by 7 bases and J by 5 bases; unmatched bases: 7. CDR3 nucleotide sequence: TGTGCCAGCATCCCGGGACAGGGGGATCACGAGCAGTACTTC. Amino acids: CASIPGQGDHEQYF.

This clonotype came up many times. The chain couples TRBV7-2 to TRBJ2-7, with a tentative D call TRBD2 (6 bases). V was pared by 5 bases and J by 5 bases, with 13 bases between. The germline CDR1 and CDR2 sequences are SGHTA and FQGNSA. This CDR3 has 13 residues. This CDR3 reads CASSLARDHEQYF. CDR3 nucleotide sequence: TGTGCCAGCAGCCTGGCGCGGGACCACGAGCAGTACTTC. The full variable domain, completed using reference TRBV7-2 and TRBJ2-7, is GAGVSQSPSNKVTEKGKDVELRCDPISGHTALYWYRQSLGQGLEFLIYFQGNSAPDKSGLPSDRFSAERTGGSVSTLTIQRTQQEDSAVYLCASSLARDHEQYFGPGTRLTVT.

This clonotype showed up just once. The chain carries TRBV5-1 and TRBJ2-7, with D tentatively TRBD2 (6 bases). The V end lost 0 bases, the J end lost 2 bases, and 12 bases lay between the germline ends. Germline lookup yields CDR1 SGHRS and CDR2 YFSETQ. The CDR3 is 15 amino acids. The CDR3 DNA is TGCGCCAGCAGCTTGGGACTAGTTTTGGCCTACGAGCAGTACTTC. Amino acids: CASSLGLVLAYEQYF.

The chain uses TRBV24-1 and TRBJ1-5; 8 bases are shared with TRBD1. After removal of 4 bases from V and 3 bases from J, the junction contained 1 base not matched to a gene. The CDR3 consists of 14 residues. Germline values: CDR1 KGHDR, CDR2 SFDVKD. For the CDR3, the DNA is TGTGCCACCAGTGAGGGACAGGCCAATCAGCCCCAGCATTTT. It yields the protein CATSEGQANQPQHF.

This clonotype showed up just a few times. The chain recombines TRBV12-3 or TRBV12-4 with TRBJ1-5, with D possibly matching TRBD1 (6 bases). The V and J ends lost 6 bases and 3 bases respectively, with 18 bases between them. The CDR3 length is 16 residues. In DNA form, the CDR3 reads TGTGCCAGCAGATCCGAACAGGGAATGAACAATCAGCCCCAGCATTTT. Translated: CASRSEQGMNNQPQHF.

This clonotype has more than one count but fewer than ten. The V gene is TRBV18, the J gene TRBJ2-2, with a possible D match to TRBD1 (5 bases). Germline V gives CDR1 KGHSH, CDR2 LQKENI. The V and J ends lost 1 base and 1 base respectively, with 7 bases between them. This CDR3 region has 15 residues. CDR3 sequence reads: CASSPRQGNTGELFF. The CDR3 DNA reads TGTGCCAGCTCACCACGGCAGGGGAACACCGGGGAGCTGTTTTTT. The full variable domain, rest sourced from reference TRBV18 and TRBJ2-2, is NAGVMQNPRHLVRRRGQEARLRCSPMKGHSHVYWYRQLPEEGLKFMVYLQKENIIDESGMPKERFSAEFPKEGPSILRIQQVVRGDSAAYFCASSPRQGNTGELFFGEGSRLTVL.

This clonotype was observed many times. The J gene is TRBJ1-2, the V gene TRBV6-5; the D gene is possibly TRBD1 (5 bases). The V and J ends lost 7 bases and 2 bases respectively, with 11 bases between them. Germline V lookup: CDR1 MNHEY, CDR2 SVGAGI. The CDR3 extends over 13 amino acids. The DNA of the CDR3 is TGTGCCAGCACCGGGGGAGAGAACTATGGCTACACCTTC. Amino acid sequence: CASTGGENYGYTF.

The table lists this clonotype with many counts. The CDR3 reads CSARTLQSTDTQYF. The DNA of the CDR3 is TGCAGTGCTAGAACTCTACAAAGCACAGATACGCAGTATTTT. The V and J genes are TRBV20-1 and TRBJ2-3; D gene unclear. Germline loops: CDR1 DFQATT, CDR2 SNEGSKA (reference sequence). Between the trimmed V and J ends, which lost 2 bases and 0 bases, there was a span of 9 bases. This CDR3 contains 14 residues.

This clonotype occurred many times. The rearrangement joins TRBV10-1 to TRBJ2-2; D perhaps matches TRBD1 (5 bases). V was cut by 7 bases and J by 6 bases, with 12 bases left in between. CDR1 and CDR2 (germline): WNHNN, SYGVQD (reference sequence). The CDR3 loop spans 13 amino acids. The CDR3 protein is CASKPTGAGELFF. The CDR3, as DNA: TGCGCCAGCAAACCCACAGGTGCCGGGGAGCTGTTTTTT.

The sample holds many counts of this clonotype. V and J are TRBV27 and TRBJ1-1; weak D call: TRBD1 (6 bases). CDR1 is MNHEY, CDR2 SMNVEV, per germline (reference sequence). Deletions cut 4 bases from V and 3 bases from J, with 9 bases between. This CDR3 comprises 13 residues. The CDR3 protein is CASSWDIYTEAFF. The CDR3 bases are TGTGCCAGCAGTTGGGACATTTACACTGAAGCTTTCTTT.